One and the same sample provided the 24 T cell receptor beta chains below, sequenced in a study of prognosis after radiotherapy for stage I lung cancer. It was by two-round multiplex PCR that TCR beta CDR3 was amplified from genomic DNA. For every TRBV and TRBJ gene, a specific primer was used in first-round PCR. MiXCR, applied by TCRdb to the multiplex PCR reads, yields one record per CDR3 protein. Here the sample spans about 22,000 distinct CDR3 sequences, around 45% being singletons. The input for sequencing was PBMCs, taken before or after stereotactic body radiation therapy (not recorded which). The source is a donor older than 45 with non-small cell lung cancer.

This clonotype was picked up many times. The CDR3, as DNA: TGTGCCAGCAGCGAACTAGCGGGAGCTTTTGGGGCCAACGTCCTGACTTTC. Its protein is CASSELAGAFGANVLTF. The V gene is TRBV7-2, the J gene TRBJ2-6, with 11 bases that match TRBD2. Germline V gene data show CDR1 as SGHTA and CDR2 as FQGNSA. This CDR3 spans 17 amino acids. V lost 5 bases, J lost 3 bases, and 6 bases stayed unmatched.

V gene TRBV28 combines with J gene TRBJ1-2; no firm D call. In germline, CDR1 is MDHEN, CDR2 SYDVKM. The CDR3 spans 12 residues. Trimming removed 5 bases at V and 4 bases at J, with 8 bases between. The CDR3 is CASSRRAYGYTF. Written as DNA, the CDR3 is TGTGCCAGCAGTCGACGGGCCTATGGCTACACCTTC.

This chain connects TRBV3-1 to TRBJ2-7; D might be TRBD2 (6 bases). The CDR3 sequence is 13 residues long. Germline V gene data show CDR1 as LGHDT and CDR2 as YNNKEL (reference sequence). V dropped 7 bases and J dropped 2 bases, with 12 bases sitting between them. The CDR3 protein is CASTLAGTYEQYF. The CDR3 DNA reads TGTGCCAGCACCCTCGCGGGAACCTACGAGCAGTACTTC.

This clonotype was observed many times. J is TRBJ2-1 and V is TRBV9; D is ambiguous. Germline loops: CDR1 SGDLS, CDR2 YYNGEE. Trimming took off 4 bases at V and 6 bases at J, with 17 bases between the two ends. The CDR3 totals 15 residues. The CDR3 DNA is TGTGCCAGCAGCTCCCGGGCCTTCCCGGGCAATGAGCAGTTCTTC. This gives the protein CASSSRAFPGNEQFF.

This clonotype was detected ten times or more. The CDR3: CASSQTGTGGYEQYF. CDR3 nucleotide sequence: TGCGCCAGCAGCCAAACCGGGACAGGAGGCTACGAGCAGTACTTC. The rearrangement uses TRBV4-1 and TRBJ2-7, with 8 bases aligning to TRBD1. CDR3 length equals 15 residues. With V trimmed by 2 bases and J by 3 bases, 6 bases remained unmatched. Germline V lookup: CDR1 MGHRA, CDR2 YSYEKL.

With respect to this clonotype: This likely reflects a read error, since a far larger clone is one base away. The V and J genes are TRBV6-4 and TRBJ2-7; 7 bases are a match to TRBD2. This CDR3 has 17 amino acids. Germline lookup yields CDR1 MRHNA and CDR2 SNTAGT. CDR3 region: CASSYSPAGLSGYERYF. The CDR3 nucleotides read TGTGCCAGCAGTTACTCGCCGGCGGGACTATCAGGGTACGAGCGGTACTTC.

This clonotype was detected ten times or more. The rearrangement uses TRBV19 and TRBJ2-2, with D uncertain. The CDR3 extends over 15 amino acids. V lost 3 bases to trimming and J lost 0 bases, with 8 bases between them. CDR1 is LNHDA, CDR2 SQIVND, per germline (reference sequence). The CDR3, as DNA: TGTGCCAGTAGTATCTACTTACCGAACACCGGGGAGCTGTTTTTT. Protein sequence: CASSIYLPNTGELFF.

The chain uses TRBV27 and TRBJ2-1; D is uncertain. Germline V gives CDR1 MNHEY, CDR2 SMNVEV (reference sequence). V was pared by 1 base and J by 0 bases, with 1 base between. The CDR3 contains 13 residues. The CDR3 reads CASSLYSYNEQFF. CDR3 DNA sequence: TGTGCCAGCAGTTTATACTCCTACAATGAGCAGTTCTTC.

The chain combines TRBV6-2 or TRBV6-3 with TRBJ1-2, with D tentatively TRBD1 (5 bases). Germline V gene lookup returns CDR1 MNHEY and CDR2 SVGEGT. This CDR3 comprises 13 residues. The V and J ends lost 5 bases and 8 bases respectively, with 15 bases between them. The CDR3 here is CASSPGPIRGYTF. The CDR3 nucleotides read TGTGCCAGCAGTCCAGGGCCTATTCGAGGCTACACCTTC.

With regard to this clonotype: Since a far larger clone is one base different, this is likely a read error. The chain links TRBV6-8 to TRBJ2-7; no firm D call. The V gene's germline CDR1 is MNHGY and CDR2 SAAAGT. This CDR3 is 12 amino acids long. The CDR3 spells CPSRRLPYEQYF. CDR3 sequence (DNA): TGTCCCAGCAGGCGACTTCCATACGAGCAGTACTTC.

This clonotype was detected many times. V gene TRBV2 combines with J gene TRBJ2-7; D uncertain. Looked up from germline, CDR1 is SNHLY and CDR2 is FYNNEI. The CDR3 covers 13 residues. Between the trimmed V and J ends, which lost 7 bases and 2 bases, there was a span of 12 bases. CDR3 sequence: CASNQALAYEQYF. As DNA, the CDR3 is TGTGCCAGCAACCAGGCCCTCGCCTACGAGCAGTACTTC.

This clonotype was counted ten times or more. V is TRBV5-1 and J is TRBJ1-1; D gene unclear. CDR3 length equals 14 residues. The V and J ends lost 2 bases and 4 bases respectively, with 12 bases between them. From germline, CDR1 is SGHRS and CDR2 YFSETQ. In nucleotides, the CDR3 is TGCGCCAGCAGCTTCGAGGGAGGTGGCACTGAAGCTTTCTTT. This gives the protein CASSFEGGGTEAFF.

Comments on this clonotype: It may be a read error: a sequence one base away is much more abundant. The chain carries TRBV6-1 and TRBJ1-1, with D perhaps matching TRBD1 (5 bases). This CDR3 has 13 residues. Germline CDR1 and CDR2: MNHNS and SASEGT. The CDR3 coding sequence is TGTTCCAGCAGTCTCCAGGGGAACACTGAAGCTTTCTTT. This encodes CSSSLQGNTEAFF.

This clonotype has ten or more counts. The chain uses TRBV18 and TRBJ2-2; D call uncertain. This CDR3 comprises 16 residues. CDR1 and CDR2 from the germline V gene are KGHSH and LQKENI. Trimming left V 3 bases short and J 3 bases short, with 14 bases between. CDR3 loop: CASSPSVIQYTGELFF. For the CDR3, the DNA is TGTGCCAGCTCACCCTCGGTAATCCAATACACCGGGGAGCTGTTTTTT.

This clonotype was seen repeatedly, ten times or more. The V and J genes are TRBV12-3 or TRBV12-4 and TRBJ2-3; D possibly corresponds to TRBD1 (6 bases). The CDR3 sequence is 14 residues long. With 6 bases removed from V and 4 bases from J, the gap between germline ends came to 14 bases. This CDR3 reads CASSYTGTPDTQYF. The CDR3 DNA sequence: TGTGCCAGCAGCTATACAGGGACCCCAGATACGCAGTATTTT.

This clonotype is termed medium-sized. In DNA form, the CDR3 reads TGTGCCAGCAGTTTAGGGACAGGCGGGTCACCCCTCCACTTT. The encoded protein is CASSLGTGGSPLHF. The V call is TRBV12-3 or TRBV12-4, the J call TRBJ1-6; 7 bases are shared with TRBD1. Trimming cost V 1 base and J 10 bases; bases outside gene matches: 4. This CDR3 has 14 amino acids.

Ten or more counts support this clonotype. This chain links TRBV4-3 with TRBJ1-2; D possibly corresponds to TRBD1 (5 bases). CDR1 and CDR2 from the germline V gene are LGHNA and YSLEER. The ends were cut back, 0 bases at V and 6 bases at J, with 17 bases in the middle. There are 16 residues in the CDR3. CDR3 sequence (DNA): TGCGCCAGCAGCCAAGATCGAGGGACTACATCTGATGGCTACACCTTC. Its protein is CASSQDRGTTSDGYTF.

Many counts were recorded for this clonotype. The chain is built from TRBV10-2 and TRBJ2-7; maybe TRBD2 (6 bases). Trimming pared 6 bases from V and 9 bases from J, leaving 33 bases between. Germline CDR1 is WSHSY and CDR2 is SAAADI. The CDR3 is 18 residues long. The CDR3, as DNA: TGCGCCAGCAGACTCGGACTCCCCGCTGCCCTCCAGGAGGGTGCGCAGTACTTC. Translating gives CASRLGLPAALQEGAQYF.

V is TRBV28 and J is TRBJ2-1, with TRBD2 as a possible D gene (5 bases). The CDR3 is 15 amino acids. CDR1 and CDR2 (germline): MDHEN, SYDVKM. V dropped 0 bases and J dropped 6 bases, with 12 bases sitting between them. The CDR3 sequence is CASSLWKDGVNEQFF. The CDR3, as DNA: TGTGCCAGCAGTTTATGGAAGGACGGGGTCAATGAGCAGTTCTTC.

The V and J genes are TRBV6-2 or TRBV6-3 and TRBJ2-1, with 8 bases identical to TRBD1. The CDR3 is 16 amino acids. Per germline, CDR1 MNHEY and CDR2 SVGEGT. V gave up 2 bases and J gave up 7 bases; unmatched junction bases: 10. This CDR3 reads CASSYPRDRGVNEQFF. CDR3 sequence (DNA): TGTGCCAGCAGTTACCCTCGTGACAGGGGTGTGAATGAGCAGTTCTTC.

J is TRBJ2-1 and V is TRBV20-1; 7 bases match TRBD1. Germline values: CDR1 DFQATT, CDR2 SNEGSKA (reference sequence). The junction had 9 bases not matched to a gene; V was cut back by 3 bases and J by 10 bases. CDR3 length: 13 amino acids. CDR3 in amino acids: CSASKGADVEQFF. The CDR3 DNA reads TGCAGTGCTAGTAAGGGGGCGGATGTCGAGCAGTTCTTC.

The chain carries TRBV20-1 and TRBJ2-5; 11 bases match TRBD1. CDR3 size: 16 residues. V lost 0 bases and J lost 1; bases outside the gene matches: 4. Germline values: CDR1 DFQATT, CDR2 SNEGSKA (reference sequence). The CDR3 DNA sequence: TGCAGTGCTAGAGACACGGGACAGGGGGGCCAAGAGACCCAGTACTTC. Encoded protein: CSARDTGQGGQETQYF.

This clonotype was seen ten or more times. This chain joins TRBV6-1 and TRBJ2-7; a weak D match, TRBD1 (5 bases). The CDR3 is 13 amino acids. Trimming shortened V by 1 base and J by 9 bases, and 13 bases separated the two germline ends. From germline, CDR1 is MNHNS and CDR2 SASEGT. The CDR3 reads CASSEGVRQGQYF. The CDR3 region has the DNA TGTGCCAGCAGTGAAGGGGTAAGGCAGGGGCAGTACTTC.

CDR3 in amino acids: CASSLDGGQGDEQFF. The CDR3 coding sequence is TGTGCCAGCAGCTTAGATGGAGGACAGGGGGATGAGCAGTTCTTC. This chain joins TRBV11-3 and TRBJ2-1; 10 bases line up with TRBD1. Germline V lookup: CDR1 SGHNT, CDR2 YENEEA. Germline trimming cut 0 bases from V and 8 bases from J; bases unmatched to any gene: 4. This CDR3 has 15 residues.